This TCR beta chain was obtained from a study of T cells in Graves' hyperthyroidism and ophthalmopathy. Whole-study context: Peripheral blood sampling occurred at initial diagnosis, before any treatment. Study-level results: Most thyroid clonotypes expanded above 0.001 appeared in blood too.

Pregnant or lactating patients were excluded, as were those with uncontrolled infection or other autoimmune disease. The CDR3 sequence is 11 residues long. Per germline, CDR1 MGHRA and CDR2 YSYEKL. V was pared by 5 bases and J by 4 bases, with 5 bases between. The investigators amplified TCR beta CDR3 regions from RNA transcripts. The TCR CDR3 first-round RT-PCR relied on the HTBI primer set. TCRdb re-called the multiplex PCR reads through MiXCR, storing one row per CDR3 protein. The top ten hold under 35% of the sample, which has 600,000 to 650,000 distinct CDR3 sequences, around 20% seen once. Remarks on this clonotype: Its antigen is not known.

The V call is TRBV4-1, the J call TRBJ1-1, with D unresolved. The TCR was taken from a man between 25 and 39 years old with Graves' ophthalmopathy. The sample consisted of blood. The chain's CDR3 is CASSMGTEAFF. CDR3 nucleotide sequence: TGCGCCAGCAGCATGGGCACTGAAGCTTTCTTT.